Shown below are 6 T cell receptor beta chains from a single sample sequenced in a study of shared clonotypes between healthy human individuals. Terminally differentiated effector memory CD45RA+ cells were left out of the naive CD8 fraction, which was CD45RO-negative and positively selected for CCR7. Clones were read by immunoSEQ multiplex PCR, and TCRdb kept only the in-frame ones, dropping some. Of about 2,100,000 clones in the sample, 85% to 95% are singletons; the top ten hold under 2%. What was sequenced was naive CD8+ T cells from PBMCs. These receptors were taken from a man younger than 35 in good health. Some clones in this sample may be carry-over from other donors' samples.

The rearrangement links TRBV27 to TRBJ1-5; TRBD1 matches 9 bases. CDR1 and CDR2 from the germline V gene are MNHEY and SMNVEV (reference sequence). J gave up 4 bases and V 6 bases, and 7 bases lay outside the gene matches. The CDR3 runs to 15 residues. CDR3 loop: CASSSGTGSNQPQHF. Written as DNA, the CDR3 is TGTGCCAGCAGCTCCGGGACAGGGAGTAATCAGCCCCAGCATTTT.

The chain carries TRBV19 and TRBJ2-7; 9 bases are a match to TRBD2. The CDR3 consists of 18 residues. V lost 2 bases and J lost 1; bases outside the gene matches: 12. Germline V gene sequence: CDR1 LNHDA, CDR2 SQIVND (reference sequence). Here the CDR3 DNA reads TGTGCCAGTAGTATAACCGCAGGAAACGGACTAGCGTCCTACGAGCAGTACTTC. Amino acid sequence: CASSITAGNGLASYEQYF.

The CDR3 here is CASSLTVGRQNTGELFF. In DNA form, the CDR3 reads TGTGCCAGCAGCTTAACGGTTGGAAGGCAAAACACCGGGGAGCTGTTTTTT. This chain uses TRBV7-9 with TRBJ2-2; D gene uncertain. The CDR3 loop spans 17 amino acids. V was trimmed by 2 bases and J by 2 bases, leaving 15 bases between them. Per the germline V gene, CDR1 is SEHNR and CDR2 is FQNEAQ (reference sequence).

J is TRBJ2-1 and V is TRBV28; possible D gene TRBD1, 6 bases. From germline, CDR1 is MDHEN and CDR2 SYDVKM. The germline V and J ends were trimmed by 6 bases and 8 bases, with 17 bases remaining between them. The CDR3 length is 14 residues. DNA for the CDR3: TGTGCCAGCAGGACTATAGGCAGGGGCGATGAGCAGTTCTTC. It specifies CASRTIGRGDEQFF.

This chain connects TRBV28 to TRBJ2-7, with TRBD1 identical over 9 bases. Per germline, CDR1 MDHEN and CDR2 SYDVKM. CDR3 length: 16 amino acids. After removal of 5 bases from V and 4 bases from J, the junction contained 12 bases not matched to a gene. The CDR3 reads CASSPAGGQGRYEQYF. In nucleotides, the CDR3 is TGTGCCAGCAGTCCCGCCGGGGGACAGGGAAGATACGAGCAGTACTTC. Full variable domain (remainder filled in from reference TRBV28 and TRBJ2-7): DVKVTQSSRYLVKRTGEKVFLECVQDMDHENMFWYRQDPGLGLRLIYFSYDVKMKEKGDIPEGYSVSREKKERFSLILESASTNQTSMYLCASSPAGGQGRYEQYFGPGTRLTVT.

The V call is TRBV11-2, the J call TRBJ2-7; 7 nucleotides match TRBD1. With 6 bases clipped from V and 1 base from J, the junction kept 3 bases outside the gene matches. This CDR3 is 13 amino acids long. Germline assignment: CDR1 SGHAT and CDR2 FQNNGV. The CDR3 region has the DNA TGTGCCAGCAGAACAGGGGAGTCCTACGAGCAGTACTTC. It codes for CASRTGESYEQYF.